Sequencing of this T cell receptor beta chain was carried out in a study of T-cell reconstitution after alpha-beta-depleted transplantation in children (dated by TCRdb to about 2016). Notes on the research overall: T-cell immune reconstitution after TCRalphabeta/CD19-depleted allogeneic hematopoietic cell transplantation in children was quantitatively tracked in the study by means of TCR repertoire profiling. The research as a whole found: Over the following months the frequencies of hyperexpanded clones went down, and after one year T-cell counts and TCRbeta diversity were mostly credited to newly produced T cells. Apparently early alphabetaT-cell count recovery about two months after transplant reportedly relied on only several hundred rapidly expanded clones derived from non-depleted graft cells. The high TCRbeta diversity at day 60 in some patients was ascribed to recipient T cells and intrathymic progenitors that had survived conditioning.

The treatment or condition label for this specimen denotes: allogeneic hematopoietic cell transplantation with graft depleted of TCRalphabeta T cells and CD19 B cells. TCRalphabeta/CD19-depleted allogeneic hematopoietic cell grafts were given to the transplant recipients, all of whom were children. This clonotype was seen ten or more times. Its antigen remains undetermined. Base qualities are missing; no much larger clone stands one base away. The CDR3 runs 15 residues from the cysteine to the phenylalanine. Of the read, only the CDR3 DNA is kept; its 45 bases are in frame from base 1. As encoded in the germline V gene (reference sequence), CDR1 is DFQATT while CDR2 is SNEGSKA. Trimming at the junction amounts to 1 base on V and 3 bases on J, and the germline ends lie 15 bases apart. Library preparation employed PCR. Instrument on record: Illumina HiSeq 2500. Molecular barcoding was employed in the preparation of TCR libraries, with unique molecular identifiers being used to normalize TCRbeta repertoire quantification. The public sequencing data were trimmed at Q25 with fastp and processed into clonotypes with MiXCR by TCRdb, which kept only in-frame beta chains. Identical CDR3 proteins give one entry, which carries the most common genes and DNA. In all, the sample holds 250,000 to 300,000 distinct CDR3 sequences, and approximately 10% of those were seen once. Around 22% of the sample comes from the top ten.

The receptor chain draws on TRBV20-1 and TRBJ2-5; there is no confident call for the D gene. This receptor was taken from a male patient under 10 years old who had a stem cell transplant for chronic granulomatous disease, so the T cells may come from the graft donor. The sequencing used peripheral blood, collected 180 days after TCRalphabeta/CD19-depleted stem cell transplant. The CDR3 has the sequence CSARVSGWQEETQYF. The nucleotide sequence reads TGCAGTGCTAGAGTGTCGGGCTGGCAGGAAGAGACCCAGTACTTC.